The entry below describes one T cell receptor (beta chain). Its specificity is not known. A much larger clonotype is one base distant, so this may be a read error. This sample is drawn from a study of T cells in Graves' hyperthyroidism and ophthalmopathy. In germline, CDR1 is DFQATT, CDR2 SNEGSKA (reference sequence). The CDR3 contains 13 residues. Study-wide results and limits: Most expanded thyroid clonotypes above 0.001 recurred in blood. Median prediction lead before ophthalmopathy onset was 6.5 months with the model.

Lactation, pregnancy, other autoimmune disease or uncontrolled infection led to exclusion of patients. Fresh 10 ml peripheral blood yielded PBMCs. Amplified regions were TCR beta CDR3 sequences from RNA transcripts. A set of HTBI primers served as the primers for a first-round RT-PCR of the TCR CDR3. One entry per CDR3 protein results from TCRdb running MiXCR on the multiplex PCR reads. The data contain hundreds of thousands of distinct CDR3 sequences, 16% of them singletons. The chain employs TRBV20-1 and TRBJ2-1, with D possibly being TRBD2 (6 bases). The sample taken for sequencing was blood. The clonotype was recovered from a woman in her thirties or forties with Graves' ophthalmopathy. The CDR3, as DNA: TGCAGTGCTAGCGTTAGCGGCTACAATGAGCAGCTCTTC. Its protein is CSASVSGYNEQLF.